Each of the 2 T cell receptor beta chains below was sequenced from the same sample in a study of blood T cell repertoires in COVID-19. Sequencing used immunoSEQ multiplex PCR; TCRdb keeps in-frame clones, though not all of them. The sample includes just over 15,000 clones, 84% of them seen just once. Source material: peripheral blood. All receptors come from a human donor in a cohort sampled during active COVID-19.

The rearrangement uses TRBV5-1 and TRBJ2-2; a possible D gene is TRBD1 (6 bases). The CDR3 runs to 15 residues. The V gene's germline CDR1 is SGHRS and CDR2 YFSETQ. The ends were cut back, 4 bases at V and 1 base at J, with 11 bases in the middle. CDR3 bases: TGCGCCAGCAGCCCCTGGGGGCAGAACACCGGGGAGCTGTTTTTT. Translation gives CASSPWGQNTGELFF.

This chain joins TRBV9 and TRBJ2-2, with D possibly being TRBD2 (6 bases). V gave up 5 bases and J gave up 4 bases, with 24 bases separating them. Germline V gene lookup returns CDR1 SGDLS and CDR2 YYNGEE. This CDR3 contains 18 residues. CDR3: CASSPNLLVRAGTGELFF. The CDR3 region has the DNA TGTGCCAGCAGTCCTAACCTCCTAGTGCGAGCGGGCACCGGGGAGCTGTTTTTT.